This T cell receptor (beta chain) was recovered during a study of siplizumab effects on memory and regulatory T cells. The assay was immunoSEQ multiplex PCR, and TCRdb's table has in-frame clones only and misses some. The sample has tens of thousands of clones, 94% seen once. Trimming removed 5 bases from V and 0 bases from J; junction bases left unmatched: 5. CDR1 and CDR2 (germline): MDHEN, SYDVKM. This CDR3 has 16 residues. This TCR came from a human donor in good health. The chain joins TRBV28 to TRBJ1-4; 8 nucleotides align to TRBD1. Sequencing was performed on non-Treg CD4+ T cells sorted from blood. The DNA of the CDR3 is TGTGCCAGCAGTCCCGCGACAGGGGCAACTAATGAAAAACTGTTTTTT. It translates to CASSPATGATNEKLFF. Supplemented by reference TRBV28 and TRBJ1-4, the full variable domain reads DVKVTQSSRYLVKRTGEKVFLECVQDMDHENMFWYRQDPGLGLRLIYFSYDVKMKEKGDIPEGYSVSREKKERFSLILESASTNQTSMYLCASSPATGATNEKLFFGSGTQLSVL.